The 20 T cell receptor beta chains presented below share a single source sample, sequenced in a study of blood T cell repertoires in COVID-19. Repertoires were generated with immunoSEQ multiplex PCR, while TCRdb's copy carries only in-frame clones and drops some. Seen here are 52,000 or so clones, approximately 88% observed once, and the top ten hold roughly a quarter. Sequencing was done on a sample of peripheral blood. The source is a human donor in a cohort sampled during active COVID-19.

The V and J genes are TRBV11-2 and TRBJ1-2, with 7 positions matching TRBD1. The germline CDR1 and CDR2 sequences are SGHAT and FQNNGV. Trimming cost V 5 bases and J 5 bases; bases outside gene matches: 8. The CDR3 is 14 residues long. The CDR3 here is CASSRGGARYGYTF. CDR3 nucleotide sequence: TGTGCCAGCAGCCGAGGGGGCGCAAGGTATGGCTACACCTTC.

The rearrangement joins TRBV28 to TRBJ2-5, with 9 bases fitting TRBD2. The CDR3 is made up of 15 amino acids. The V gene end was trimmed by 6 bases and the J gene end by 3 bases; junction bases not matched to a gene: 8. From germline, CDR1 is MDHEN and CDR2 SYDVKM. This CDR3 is CASSSKRGEEETQYF. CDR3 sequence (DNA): TGTGCCAGCAGCTCCAAGCGGGGGGAGGAAGAGACCCAGTACTTC. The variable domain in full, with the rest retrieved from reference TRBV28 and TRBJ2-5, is DVKVTQSSRYLVKRTGEKVFLECVQDMDHENMFWYRQDPGLGLRLIYFSYDVKMKEKGDIPEGYSVSREKKERFSLILESASTNQTSMYLCASSSKRGEEETQYFGPGTRLLVL.

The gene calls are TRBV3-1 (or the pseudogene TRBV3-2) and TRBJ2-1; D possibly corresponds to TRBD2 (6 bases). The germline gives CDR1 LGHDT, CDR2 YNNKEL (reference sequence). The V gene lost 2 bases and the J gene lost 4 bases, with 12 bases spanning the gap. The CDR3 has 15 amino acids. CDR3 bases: TGTGCCAGCAGCCAAAGTAGGACTACTTACAATGAGCAGTTCTTC. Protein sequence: CASSQSRTTYNEQFF.

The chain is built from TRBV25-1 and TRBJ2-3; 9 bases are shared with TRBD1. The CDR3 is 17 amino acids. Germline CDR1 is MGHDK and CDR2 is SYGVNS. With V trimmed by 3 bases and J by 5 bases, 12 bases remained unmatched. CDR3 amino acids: CASSEGTGRGGGDTQYF. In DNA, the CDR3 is TGTGCCAGCAGTGAGGGGACAGGGCGGGGCGGCGGAGATACGCAGTATTTT.

The chain's CDR3 is CASSLGAANYGYTF. The CDR3 DNA follows: TGTGCCAGCTCTTTGGGGGCAGCTAACTATGGCTACACCTTC. V usage is TRBV18 and J usage is TRBJ1-2; maybe TRBD1 (6 bases). The CDR3 extends over 14 amino acids. Germline assignment: CDR1 KGHSH and CDR2 LQKENI. V gave up 6 bases and J gave up 0 bases, with 11 bases separating them.

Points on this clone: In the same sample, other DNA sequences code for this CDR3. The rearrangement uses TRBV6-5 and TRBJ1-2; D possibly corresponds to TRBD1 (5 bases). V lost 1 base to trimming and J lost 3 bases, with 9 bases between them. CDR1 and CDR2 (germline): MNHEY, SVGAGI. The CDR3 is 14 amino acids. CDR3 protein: CASSYFGGDYGYTF. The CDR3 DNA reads TGTGCCAGCAGTTACTTCGGGGGGGACTATGGCTACACCTTC.

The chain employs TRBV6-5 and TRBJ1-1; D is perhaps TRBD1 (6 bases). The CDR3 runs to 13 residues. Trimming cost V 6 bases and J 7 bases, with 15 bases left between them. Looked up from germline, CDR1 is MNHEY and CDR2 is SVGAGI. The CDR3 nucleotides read TGTGCCAGCAGGCTTCGAGAAGGGGGTGAAGCTTTCTTT. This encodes CASRLREGGEAFF.

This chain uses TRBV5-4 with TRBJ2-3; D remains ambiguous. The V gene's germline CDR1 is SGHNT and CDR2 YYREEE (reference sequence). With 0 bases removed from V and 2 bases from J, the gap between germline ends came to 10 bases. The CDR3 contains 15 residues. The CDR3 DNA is TGTGCCAGCAGCTTGGACCCAGGCTACACAGATACGCAGTATTTT. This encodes CASSLDPGYTDTQYF. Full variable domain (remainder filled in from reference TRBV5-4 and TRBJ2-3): ETGVTQSPTHLIKTRGQQVTLRCSSQSGHNTVSWYQQALGQGPQFIFQYYREEENGRGNFPPRFSGLQFPNYSSELNVNALELDDSALYLCASSLDPGYTDTQYFGPGTRLTVL.

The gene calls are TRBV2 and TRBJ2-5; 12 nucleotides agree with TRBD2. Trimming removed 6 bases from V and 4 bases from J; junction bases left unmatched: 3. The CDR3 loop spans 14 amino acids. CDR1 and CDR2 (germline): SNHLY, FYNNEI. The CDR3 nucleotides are TGTGCCAGCAGGGCTAGCGGGGGGGGAGAGACCCAGTACTTC. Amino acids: CASRASGGGETQYF.

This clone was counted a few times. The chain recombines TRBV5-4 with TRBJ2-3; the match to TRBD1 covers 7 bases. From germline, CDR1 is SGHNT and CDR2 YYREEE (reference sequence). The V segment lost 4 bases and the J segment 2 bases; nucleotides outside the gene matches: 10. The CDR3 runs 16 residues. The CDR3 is CASSLSGTVYTDTQYF. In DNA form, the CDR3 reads TGTGCCAGCAGCCTATCCGGGACAGTATACACAGATACGCAGTATTTT.

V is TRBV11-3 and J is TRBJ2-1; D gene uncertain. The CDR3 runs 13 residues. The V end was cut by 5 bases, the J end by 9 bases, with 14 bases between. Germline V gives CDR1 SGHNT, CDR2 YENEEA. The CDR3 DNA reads TGTGCCAGCAGCACTCAGCCCGGCGGTGAGCAGTTCTTC. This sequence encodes CASSTQPGGEQFF.

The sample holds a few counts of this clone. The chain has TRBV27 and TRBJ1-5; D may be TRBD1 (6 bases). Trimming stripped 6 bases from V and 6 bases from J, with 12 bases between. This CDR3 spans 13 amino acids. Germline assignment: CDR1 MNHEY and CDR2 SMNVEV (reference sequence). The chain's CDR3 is CASRQGFRQPQHF. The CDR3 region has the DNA TGTGCCAGCAGGCAGGGGTTTCGTCAGCCCCAGCATTTT.

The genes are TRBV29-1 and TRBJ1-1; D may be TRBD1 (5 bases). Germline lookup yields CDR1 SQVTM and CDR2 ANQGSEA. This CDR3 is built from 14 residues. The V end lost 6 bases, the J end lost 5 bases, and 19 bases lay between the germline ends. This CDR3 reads CSVSWSGGETEAFF. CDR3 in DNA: TGCAGCGTCTCCTGGAGCGGAGGGGAAACTGAAGCTTTCTTT.

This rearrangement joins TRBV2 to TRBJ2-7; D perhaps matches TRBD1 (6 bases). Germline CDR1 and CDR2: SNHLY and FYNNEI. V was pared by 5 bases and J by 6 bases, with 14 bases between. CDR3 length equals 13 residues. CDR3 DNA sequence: TGTGCCAGCAGTTCGGACAGCCTGGGCGAGCAGTACTTC. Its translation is CASSSDSLGEQYF.

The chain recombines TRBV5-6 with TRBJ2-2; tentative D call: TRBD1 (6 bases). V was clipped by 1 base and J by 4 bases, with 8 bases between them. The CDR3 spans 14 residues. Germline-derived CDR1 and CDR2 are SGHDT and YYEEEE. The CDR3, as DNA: TGTGCCAGCAGCTTGAGGGGGTCCACCGGGGAGCTGTTTTTT. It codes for CASSLRGSTGELFF. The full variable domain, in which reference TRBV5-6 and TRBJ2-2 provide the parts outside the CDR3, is DAGVTQSPTHLIKTRGQQVTLRCSPKSGHDTVSWYQQALGQGPQFIFQYYEEEERQRGNFPDRFSGHQFPNYSSELNVNALLLGDSALYLCASSLRGSTGELFFGEGSRLTVL.

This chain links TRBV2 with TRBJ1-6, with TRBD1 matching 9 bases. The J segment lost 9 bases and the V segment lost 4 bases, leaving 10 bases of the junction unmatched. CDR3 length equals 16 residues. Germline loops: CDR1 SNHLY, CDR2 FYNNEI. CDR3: CASSARGDRAGSPLHF. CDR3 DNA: TGTGCCAGCAGTGCCCGTGGGGACAGGGCTGGTTCACCCCTCCACTTT.

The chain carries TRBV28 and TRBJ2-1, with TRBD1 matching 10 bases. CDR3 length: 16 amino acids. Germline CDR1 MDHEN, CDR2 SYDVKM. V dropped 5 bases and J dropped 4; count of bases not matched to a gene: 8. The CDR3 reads CASSIRTGGTYNEQFF. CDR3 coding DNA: TGTGCCAGCAGTATTAGGACAGGGGGGACTTACAATGAGCAGTTCTTC.

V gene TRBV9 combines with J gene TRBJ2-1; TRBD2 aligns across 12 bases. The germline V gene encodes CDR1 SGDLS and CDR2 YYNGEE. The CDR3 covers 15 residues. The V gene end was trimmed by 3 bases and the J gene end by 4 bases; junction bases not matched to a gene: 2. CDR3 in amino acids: CASSGLAGVYNEQFF. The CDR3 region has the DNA TGTGCCAGCAGCGGACTAGCGGGAGTTTACAATGAGCAGTTCTTC.

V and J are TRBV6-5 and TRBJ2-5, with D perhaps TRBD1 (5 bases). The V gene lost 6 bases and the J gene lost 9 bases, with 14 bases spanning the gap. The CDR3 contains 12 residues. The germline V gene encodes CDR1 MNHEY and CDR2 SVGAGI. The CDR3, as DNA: TGTGCCAGCAGCCTGGACACGGCGGCCCAGTACTTC. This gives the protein CASSLDTAAQYF.

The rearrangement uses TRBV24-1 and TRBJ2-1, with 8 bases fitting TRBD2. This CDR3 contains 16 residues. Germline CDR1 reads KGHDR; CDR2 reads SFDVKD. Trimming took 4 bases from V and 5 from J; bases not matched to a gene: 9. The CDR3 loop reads CATSEPGGLRNNEQFF. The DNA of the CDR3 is TGTGCCACCAGTGAGCCGGGGGGGCTAAGGAACAATGAGCAGTTCTTC.